This TCR beta chain was sequenced during a study of T cell repertoires in ileal Crohn's disease (dated by TCRdb to about 2019). For context, the study as a whole: The median duration of disease was approximately 8.5 years, and at the time of surgery roughly a third of patients were active smokers. Every patient underwent surgery because of a complication, which was stricturing disease in 61% of cases and penetrating disease in approximately 40%. About half of the patients received postoperative therapy: under 13 received thiopurines and 15 to 20 received anti-TNF agents. TCR repertoire analysis was done in about 59 Crohn's disease patients from a prospective multicentre cohort. Running in parallel with the study was a multicentre cohort set up to find predictors of early endoscopic recurrence following ileocolonic resection. Endoscopic postoperative recurrence was defined as a Rutgeerts score above i0. A total of some 170 mucosal samples from approximately 57 patients were sequenced, with samples obtained at several locations on the surgical specimen and at postoperative endoscopy. Results and caveats for the whole study, not just this receptor: More high-frequency clones were carried by sorted CD8 T cells than by CD4 T cells, suggesting that mucosal expansions were mainly CD8. Only a subgroup of patients, of unstated size, had mucosal CD4 and CD8 T cells sorted and sequenced. Compared with non-smokers, patients who were active smokers at surgery showed a significantly higher proportion of clonal expansions (roughly 26% vs 20%, p=0.02). Higher percentages of high-frequency clones at the time of surgery were linked to endoscopic recurrence, and every patient with clonality above 26.8% (18/57) had recurrence.

For commercial TCRB immunosequencing, around 0.5 micrograms of biopsy DNA were submitted for each sample. A two-step, amplification bias-controlled multiplex PCR was used by Adaptive Biotechnology to amplify CDR3 regions from genomic DNA. Primers for every V and J gene segment were used in the first PCR, and barcodes and Illumina adapters were added in the second PCR. CDR3 libraries were sequenced on an Illumina instrument. Per the source publication's procedure: Analysis combined the vendor-provided pipelines with custom analysis of raw data in R/Bioconductor under R version 3.3.0. Clonality, which ranges from 0 to 1, was calculated as the inverse of the normalised Shannon entropy across all productive clones. High-frequency clones were defined as the repertoire share of the top 100 clones, retaining only clones passing a 95% confidence test. Overlap between samples was measured with the Morisita-Horn index, while repertoire diversity was measured with the Simpson index. The table comes from immuneACCESS by way of TCRdb, which keeps in-frame sequences with V and J called. Part of the clones is missing from these tables; in studies checked, under half for an unresolved V gene and the rest for unknown reasons. D and trimming were read from the DNA, whereas the V and J calls and clone size are those reported in that table. The table for this sample lists about 3,800 clones; about four fifths of them were counted only once. The ten largest clones represent 6% to 8% of the sample.

To note about this clone: What antigen it recognizes has not been identified. Per-base quality was not reported, and no clone a single base away is much larger than it.

The germline V gene specifies MRHNA as CDR1 and SNTAGT as CDR2. The CDR3 covers 13 residues, taking in both the cysteine and the phenylalanine. The sequence is cut down to CDR3 DNA, 39 bases in frame from base 1. Trimming takes 5 bases from V and 1 base from J, and the germline ends sit 8 bases apart. To be eligible, patients had to be adults with ileal or ileocolonic Crohn's disease and an indication for ileocolonic resection. Whole ileal mucosal biopsies were kept frozen at -80 degrees C prior to DNA extraction. Genomic DNA was isolated from frozen whole biopsies using a TRizol-based method, and the DNA was quantified with a NanoDrop 2000 spectrophotometer.

The source is an adult with Crohn's disease. Recombination joined TRBV6-4 with TRBJ1-1; the D region possibly corresponds to TRBD1 (5 bases align). Sequenced sample: ileal tissue. At the DNA level, the sequence is TGTGCCAGCAGTAGAGACAGGAACACTGAAGCTTTCTTT. It encodes CASSRDRNTEAFF.